A single sample is the source of the 29 T cell receptor beta chains below, sequenced in a study of metastatic and nonmetastatic thyroid tumors. None of the patients had undergone any treatment ahead of thyroid surgery. TCRdb re-analyzed the PCR reads using MiXCR. Of approximately 35,000 clones listed, about 30% are singletons. What was sequenced was tumor tissue. The receptors stem from a female donor with papillary thyroid cancer or a benign thyroid nodule (not recorded which). Some clones in this sample may be carry-over from other donors' samples.

This sequence joins TRBV11-2 and TRBJ2-3, with D hard to call. Trimming cost V 5 bases and J 1 base, with 10 bases left between them. CDR3 length: 14 residues. The germline CDR1 and CDR2 sequences are SGHAT and FQNNGV. The CDR3 here is CASSPSARTDTQYF. The CDR3 DNA reads as TGTGCCAGCAGCCCCTCAGCCCGCACAGATACGCAGTATTTT. The whole variable domain, filled in from reference TRBV11-2 and TRBJ2-3, reads EAGVAQSPRYKIIEKRQSVAFWCNPISGHATLYWYQQILGQGPKLLIQFQNNGVVDDSQLPKDRFSAERLKGVDSTLKIQPAKLEDSAVYLCASSPSARTDTQYFGPGTRLTVL.

The chain recombines TRBV5-1 with TRBJ1-3, with TRBD1 as a possible D gene (6 bases). V was trimmed by 4 bases and J by 8 bases, leaving 16 bases between them. CDR3 length equals 14 residues. The germline V gene encodes CDR1 SGHRS and CDR2 YFSETQ. CDR3 DNA sequence: TGCGCCAGCAGCGTCGGACAGATTGATGACACCATATATTTT. Amino acids: CASSVGQIDDTIYF.

This clone showed up just a few times. Germline is not matched at one junction end, which may reflect a read error. In nucleotides, the CDR3 is TGTGCCGGCAGTTTACCCGCGTTTGGGGGGTTAGGGCCCCTCCACTTT. Encoded protein: CAGSLPAFGGLGPLHF. This chain uses TRBV28 with TRBJ1-6; tentatively, D is TRBD1 (5 bases). The CDR3 is 16 residues long. The germline gives CDR1 MDHEN, CDR2 SYDVKM.

This chain uses TRBV4-1 with TRBJ1-3; tentatively, D is TRBD1 (5 bases). CDR1 MGHRA and CDR2 YSYEKL come from the germline V gene. Trimming left V 0 bases short and J 4 bases short, with 13 bases between. This CDR3 region has 16 residues. The CDR3 protein is CASSQDVGGAGNTIYF. DNA for the CDR3: TGCGCCAGCAGCCAAGATGTGGGGGGTGCAGGAAACACCATATATTTT.

The genes are TRBV7-3 and TRBJ2-3, with D possibly being TRBD1 or TRBD2 (5 bases each). This CDR3 contains 14 residues. CDR1 is SGHTA and CDR2 is FQGTGA in the germline V gene. Trimming took 0 bases from V and 4 from J, leaving 8 bases between them. The CDR3 sequence is CASSLTGASDTQYF. CDR3 coding DNA: TGTGCCAGCAGCTTAACCGGGGCCTCAGATACGCAGTATTTT.

This clone was detected a few times. This chain links TRBV3-1 with TRBJ1-6, with 10 bases identical to TRBD1. V lost 4 bases and J lost 9; bases outside the gene matches: 6. Germline values: CDR1 LGHDT, CDR2 YNNKEL (reference sequence). The CDR3 extends over 15 amino acids. The CDR3 region is CASSPRTGGFSPLHF. The CDR3 bases are TGTGCCAGCAGCCCTAGGACAGGGGGTTTTTCACCCCTCCACTTT. Based on the CDR3 plus reference TRBV3-1 and TRBJ1-6, the full variable domain is DTAVSQTPKYLVTQMGNDKSIKCEQNLGHDTMYWYKQDSKKFLKIMFSYNNKELIINETVPNRFSPKSPDKAHLNLHINSLELGDSAVYFCASSPRTGGFSPLHFGNGTRLTVT.

This chain connects TRBV9 to TRBJ1-2; D is perhaps TRBD1 (5 bases). V lost 4 bases and J lost 8, with 24 bases in between. This CDR3 is 16 amino acids long. CDR1 is SGDLS and CDR2 is YYNGEE in the germline V gene. The CDR3 loop is CASSRRTGQAREGYTF. In DNA, the CDR3 is TGTGCCAGCAGCCGTCGGACGGGGCAGGCGCGGGAGGGCTACACCTTC. Using reference TRBV9 and TRBJ1-2 for the parts outside the CDR3, the full variable domain is DSGVTQTPKHLITATGQRVTLRCSPRSGDLSVYWYQQSLDQGLQFLIQYYNGEERAKGNILERFSAQQFPDLHSELNLSSLELGDSALYFCASSRRTGQAREGYTFGSGTRLTVV.

This clone was seen a handful of times. The chain carries TRBV10-1 and TRBJ2-2, with a weak D call TRBD1 (5 bases). The CDR3 covers 15 residues. V dropped 2 bases and J dropped 0 bases, with 7 bases sitting between them. Germline V gene sequence: CDR1 WNHNN, CDR2 SYGVQD (reference sequence). The CDR3 DNA reads TGCGCCAGCAGTGAGGGACACACGAACACCGGGGAGCTGTTTTTT. Protein product: CASSEGHTNTGELFF.

The sample holds a few counts of this clone. The rearrangement uses TRBV6-2 or TRBV6-3 and TRBJ1-1; D is ambiguous. This CDR3 has 11 amino acids. Germline V lookup: CDR1 MNHEY, CDR2 SVGEGT. Between the trimmed V and J ends, which lost 2 bases and 6 bases, there was a span of 4 bases. CDR3 in amino acids: CASSYQPEAFF. CDR3 nucleotides: TGTGCCAGCAGTTACCAACCTGAAGCTTTCTTT.

The V gene is TRBV11-3, the J gene TRBJ1-2; D unclear. Between the trimmed V and J ends, which lost 5 bases and 4 bases, there was a span of 11 bases. The germline CDR1 and CDR2 sequences are SGHNT and YENEEA. This CDR3 has 13 amino acids. CDR3 nucleotide sequence: TGTGCCAGCAGCACTGTTCCCGGCTATGGCTACACCTTC. Translated: CASSTVPGYGYTF.

The CDR3 DNA reads TGTGCCAGCAGCTTAGGGGGGTGGGCAGATACGCAGTATTTT. Amino acids: CASSLGGWADTQYF. The V gene is TRBV7-9, the J gene TRBJ2-3, with D perhaps assigned TRBD1 or TRBD2 (5 bases each). CDR1 is SEHNR, CDR2 FQNEAQ, per germline (reference sequence). The CDR3 is 14 residues long. V was shortened by 1 base and J by 4 bases, with 9 bases between the two germline ends.

V is TRBV7-3 and J is TRBJ1-2, with no clear D. The CDR3 is 15 residues long. CDR1 SGHTA and CDR2 FQGTGA come from the germline V gene. Trimming stripped 0 bases from V and 2 bases from J, with 10 bases between. The CDR3 nucleotides are TGTGCCAGCAGCTTAACTACGACTTCGAACTATGGCTACACCTTC. This gives the protein CASSLTTTSNYGYTF.

The chain uses TRBV11-3 and TRBJ1-3; no clear D. The CDR3 is 13 residues long. The V end lost 5 bases, the J end lost 1 base, and 6 bases lay between the germline ends. Germline CDR1 SGHNT, CDR2 YENEEA. The CDR3 DNA is TGTGCCAGCAGCCAAAAATCTGGAAACACCATATATTTT. Protein: CASSQKSGNTIYF. The whole variable domain, remainder taken from reference TRBV11-3 and TRBJ1-3, is EAGVVQSPRYKIIEKKQPVAFWCNPISGHNTLYWYLQNLGQGPELLIRYENEEAVDDSQLPKDRFSAERLKGVDSTLKIQPAELGDSAVYLCASSQKSGNTIYFGEGSWLTVV.

This chain connects TRBV6-4 to TRBJ2-3; no clear D gene. The germline V gene encodes CDR1 MRHNA and CDR2 SNTAGT. V was shortened by 10 bases and J by 0 bases, with 11 bases between the two germline ends. CDR3 length: 13 amino acids. The CDR3 here is CATKGTSTDTQYF. The CDR3 DNA reads TGTGCCACCAAGGGAACTAGCACAGATACGCAGTATTTT.

The CDR3 bases are TGTGCCAGCAACCTACTAGCGGGAGGAGGTGAGACCCAGTACTTC. Amino acid sequence: CASNLLAGGGETQYF. The J gene is TRBJ2-5, the V gene TRBV6-1, with 12 positions matching TRBD2. The CDR3 consists of 15 residues. V gave up 7 bases and J gave up 5 bases; unmatched junction bases: 8. The germline gives CDR1 MNHNS, CDR2 SASEGT.

The rearrangement links TRBV28 to TRBJ2-3; 9 bases are a match to TRBD2. The CDR3 runs 15 residues. Looked up from germline, CDR1 is MDHEN and CDR2 is SYDVKM. V was pared by 5 bases and J by 2 bases, with 5 bases of the junction left unmatched. This CDR3 is CASSQAGGHTDTQYF. Here the CDR3 DNA reads TGTGCCAGCAGTCAAGCGGGAGGCCACACAGATACGCAGTATTTT.

This clone was seen a handful of times. The chain couples TRBV6-4 to TRBJ2-1; D is possibly TRBD2 (5 bases). The germline V gene has CDR1 MRHNA and CDR2 SNTAGT. Deletions cut 5 bases from V and 6 bases from J, with 11 bases between. The CDR3 has 13 residues. The CDR3 sequence is CASSYASFNEQFF. The CDR3 DNA reads TGTGCCAGCAGTTACGCTAGCTTCAATGAGCAGTTCTTC.

This chain connects TRBV10-3 to TRBJ2-2; 7 bases are shared with TRBD1. The CDR3 is 16 amino acids. The junction had 8 bases not matched to a gene; V was cut back by 3 bases and J by 4 bases. The germline CDR1 and CDR2 sequences are ENHRY and SYGVKD. The CDR3 bases are TGTGCCATCAGTGACCAACAGGGGCTTTCCACCGGGGAGCTGTTTTTT. Protein product: CAISDQQGLSTGELFF.

This chain uses TRBV6-9 with TRBJ2-7; the D is unclear. The CDR3 contains 11 residues. Deletions cut 4 bases from V and 9 bases from J, with 10 bases between. CDR1 is MNHGY, CDR2 SVAAGI, per germline. The CDR3 DNA sequence: TGTGCCAGCAGTTCGGTTTCCGGGCAGTACTTC. This gives the protein CASSSVSGQYF.

This chain uses TRBV28 with TRBJ1-5; 10 bases map to TRBD1. After removal of 4 bases from V and 4 bases from J, the junction contained 1 base not matched to a gene. From germline, CDR1 is MDHEN and CDR2 SYDVKM. The CDR3 length is 14 residues. CDR3 DNA sequence: TGTGCCAGCAGTTCGGGACAGGGGAATCAGCCCCAGCATTTT. As protein: CASSSGQGNQPQHF. The variable domain in full, completed from reference TRBV28 and TRBJ1-5, reads DVKVTQSSRYLVKRTGEKVFLECVQDMDHENMFWYRQDPGLGLRLIYFSYDVKMKEKGDIPEGYSVSREKKERFSLILESASTNQTSMYLCASSSGQGNQPQHFGDGTRLSIL.

The genes are TRBV20-1 and TRBJ1-2; TRBD1 might be the D (5 bases). Germline V CDR1 and CDR2: DFQATT, SNEGSKA (reference sequence). The CDR3 runs 14 residues. The ends were cut back, 0 bases at V and 2 bases at J, with 10 bases in the middle. In DNA, the CDR3 is TGCAGTGCTAGAGAGGGGGTTCTGAACTATGGCTACACCTTC. Amino acid sequence: CSAREGVLNYGYTF.

This clone was recorded a few times. The V call is TRBV6-1, the J call TRBJ2-1; D perhaps matches TRBD2 (5 bases). With 6 bases removed from V and 7 bases from J, the gap between germline ends came to 13 bases. CDR3 size: 13 residues. The germline V gene encodes CDR1 MNHNS and CDR2 SASEGT. This CDR3 is CASSPSSLNEQFF. CDR3 DNA sequence: TGTGCCAGCAGCCCCTCTAGCTTGAATGAGCAGTTCTTC.

The rearrangement links TRBV9 to TRBJ2-7; D might be TRBD2 (6 bases). Trimming cost V 1 base and J 3 bases, with 8 bases left between them. The CDR3 sequence is 13 residues long. CDR1 is SGDLS and CDR2 is YYNGEE in the germline V gene. DNA for the CDR3: TGTGCCAGCAGCGTACTGGGGGGCTACGAGCAGTACTTC. As protein: CASSVLGGYEQYF. The full variable domain, its missing parts supplied by reference TRBV9 and TRBJ2-7, is DSGVTQTPKHLITATGQRVTLRCSPRSGDLSVYWYQQSLDQGLQFLIQYYNGEERAKGNILERFSAQQFPDLHSELNLSSLELGDSALYFCASSVLGGYEQYFGPGTRLTVT.

This clone was seen only a few times. V usage is TRBV6-5 and J usage is TRBJ2-2; D uncertain. The ends were cut back, 2 bases at V and 7 bases at J, with 14 bases in the middle. The CDR3 length is 15 residues. CDR1 and CDR2 from the germline V gene are MNHEY and SVGAGI. The CDR3 DNA reads as TGTGCCAGCAGTTACAACCCAGGATCGCTCGGGGAGCTGTTTTTT. Residues: CASSYNPGSLGELFF.

The chain is built from TRBV5-1 and TRBJ1-4; a possible D gene is TRBD1 (5 bases). The CDR3 is 13 residues long. Trimming cost V 7 bases and J 4 bases, with 11 bases left between them. Germline V CDR1 and CDR2: SGHRS, YFSETQ. In DNA, the CDR3 is TGCGCCAGCGCCCGAGGGGATAATGAAAAACTGTTTTTT. Translated: CASARGDNEKLFF.

This clone has only a few counts. CDR3 amino acids: CASSLQGIYEQYF. In nucleotides, the CDR3 is TGTGCCAGCAGCCTTCAGGGGATCTACGAGCAGTACTTC. The V call is TRBV6-2 or TRBV6-3, the J call TRBJ2-7; tentative D call: TRBD1 (6 bases). The CDR3 is 13 amino acids. Trimming left V 6 bases short and J 3 bases short, with 12 bases between. In germline, CDR1 is MNHEY, CDR2 SVGEGT.

This rearrangement joins TRBV20-1 to TRBJ2-3; the match to TRBD2 covers 13 bases. This CDR3 contains 16 residues. V dropped 1 base and J dropped 6; count of bases not matched to a gene: 7. Germline CDR1 DFQATT, CDR2 SNEGSKA (reference sequence). The CDR3 here is CSARGQLAGGADTQYF. The CDR3 bases are TGCAGTGCTAGAGGTCAACTAGCGGGAGGGGCGGATACGCAGTATTTT.

The chain couples TRBV2 to TRBJ1-2, with TRBD1 as a possible D gene (6 bases). CDR3 length: 13 amino acids. The germline V gene encodes CDR1 SNHLY and CDR2 FYNNEI. Trimming pared 8 bases from V and 4 bases from J, leaving 14 bases between. The CDR3 bases are TGTGCCAGCGATTCAGGGGCACTCTATGGCTACACCTTC. It encodes CASDSGALYGYTF.

This clone was counted only a few times. This chain links TRBV6-2 or TRBV6-3 with TRBJ2-7, with D possibly TRBD2 on 6 matching bases. V was clipped by 6 bases and J by 4 bases, with 10 bases between them. Germline V gene lookup returns CDR1 MNHEY and CDR2 SVGEGT. The CDR3 is made up of 12 amino acids. The CDR3 region is CASSRGLYEQYF. In DNA form, the CDR3 reads TGTGCCAGCAGCCGTGGACTATACGAGCAGTACTTC.